The next 20 T cell receptor beta chains were all read from a single sample in a study of blood T cell repertoires in COVID-19. Generated by immunoSEQ multiplex PCR, the TCRdb table keeps only in-frame clones and is missing some. Here the sample spans fewer than 350,000 clones, around 90% being singletons. Input material: PBMCs or T cells enriched from blood (not recorded which). These receptors were collected from a woman in her thirties or forties with acute COVID-19.

The gene calls are TRBV7-3 and TRBJ2-1; a possible D gene is TRBD1 (5 bases). Germline V gives CDR1 SGHTA, CDR2 FQGTGA. V dropped 5 bases and J dropped 0 bases, with 11 bases sitting between them. The CDR3 has 15 amino acids. CDR3 in amino acids: CASSASGFSYNEQFF. In DNA, the CDR3 is TGTGCCAGCAGCGCCTCAGGGTTCTCCTACAATGAGCAGTTCTTC.

This chain links TRBV28 with TRBJ2-2; no reliable D call. Trimming pared 3 bases from V and 0 bases from J, leaving 11 bases between. The germline gives CDR1 MDHEN, CDR2 SYDVKM. CDR3 size: 16 residues. The CDR3 protein is CASSFRATSNTGELFF. CDR3 sequence (DNA): TGTGCCAGCAGTTTTCGAGCTACCTCGAACACCGGGGAGCTGTTTTTT. The whole variable domain, remainder taken from reference TRBV28 and TRBJ2-2, is DVKVTQSSRYLVKRTGEKVFLECVQDMDHENMFWYRQDPGLGLRLIYFSYDVKMKEKGDIPEGYSVSREKKERFSLILESASTNQTSMYLCASSFRATSNTGELFFGEGSRLTVL.

This rearrangement joins TRBV19 to TRBJ2-3; 9 bases line up with TRBD2. Germline V gene data show CDR1 as LNHDA and CDR2 as SQIVND (reference sequence). Losses at the gene ends were 5 bases for V and 4 bases for J; bases not matched to a gene: 4. The length of the CDR3 is 14 residues. Written as DNA, the CDR3 is TGTGCCAGTAGTGGGGGGACTAGCTCAGATACGCAGTATTTT. Translating gives CASSGGTSSDTQYF. The whole variable domain, remainder taken from reference TRBV19 and TRBJ2-3, is DGGITQSPKYLFRKEGQNVTLSCEQNLNHDAMYWYRQDPGQGLRLIYYSQIVNDFQKGDIAEGYSVSREKKESFPLTVTSAQKNPTAFYLCASSGGTSSDTQYFGPGTRLTVL.

This chain uses TRBV19 with TRBJ1-2; no definite D call. The CDR3 contains 14 residues. The germline gives CDR1 LNHDA, CDR2 SQIVND (reference sequence). The V end was cut by 6 bases, the J end by 4 bases, with 15 bases between. The CDR3 spells CASRGSRLIYGYTF. The CDR3 DNA follows: TGTGCCAGTAGGGGCAGCCGCCTTATCTATGGCTACACCTTC.

This rearrangement joins TRBV30 to TRBJ2-1; 7 bases line up with TRBD2. Trimming took 0 bases from V and 4 from J; bases not matched to a gene: 3. CDR3 length: 14 residues. Germline assignment: CDR1 GTSNPN and CDR2 SVGIG (reference sequence). In DNA form, the CDR3 reads TGTGCCTGGAGTGTAATGGGAGGGTACAATGAGCAGTTCTTC. This codes for CAWSVMGGYNEQFF.

The J gene is TRBJ2-1, the V gene TRBV29-1, with D tentatively TRBD1 (5 bases). The V and J ends lost 7 bases and 8 bases respectively, with 12 bases between them. The CDR3 contains 11 residues. CDR1 is SQVTM and CDR2 is ANQGSEA in the germline V gene. The CDR3 here is CSGRQSHEQFF. In DNA, the CDR3 is TGCAGCGGGAGACAGTCACATGAGCAGTTCTTC.

Here the CDR3 reads CASSSEAREPTGELFF. The CDR3, as DNA: TGCGCCAGCAGCTCGGAGGCCCGGGAGCCCACCGGGGAGCTGTTTTTT. The chain combines TRBV5-1 with TRBJ2-2; the D gene is possibly TRBD2 (6 bases). V was trimmed by 3 bases and J by 4 bases, leaving 16 bases between them. This CDR3 spans 16 amino acids. Germline V lookup: CDR1 SGHRS, CDR2 YFSETQ.

This clone was seen a single time. This chain connects TRBV19 to TRBJ1-4; maybe TRBD1 (5 bases). V gave up 7 bases and J gave up 7 bases, with 10 bases separating them. This CDR3 contains 12 residues. Germline V gene lookup returns CDR1 LNHDA and CDR2 SQIVND (reference sequence). The DNA of the CDR3 is TGTGCCAGTACTGCAGGGTCTGAAAAACTGTTTTTT. Encoded protein: CASTAGSEKLFF.

This chain uses TRBV6-2 or TRBV6-3 with TRBJ2-5, with TRBD2 matching over 13 bases. V lost 5 bases, J lost 4 bases, and 10 bases stayed unmatched. This CDR3 is built from 17 residues. Germline values: CDR1 MNHEY, CDR2 SVGEGT. For the CDR3, the DNA is TGTGCCAGCAGTAAGACTAGCGGGAGGCGCCTGGGAGAGACCCAGTACTTC. Protein: CASSKTSGRRLGETQYF.

The chain carries TRBV5-6 and TRBJ1-6, with a tentative D call TRBD1 (6 bases). CDR1 is SGHDT and CDR2 is YYEEEE in the germline V gene. V lost 10 bases and J 9 bases, leaving 14 bases between the germline ends. The CDR3 has 12 residues. The CDR3 bases are TGTGCCTTCACAGGGCTCGGTTCACCCCTCCACTTT. Translating it yields CAFTGLGSPLHF.

The rearrangement joins TRBV2 to TRBJ1-2; D ambiguous. Germline V gene data show CDR1 as SNHLY and CDR2 as FYNNEI. V was clipped by 3 bases and J by 4 bases, with 15 bases between them. The CDR3 extends over 15 amino acids. In DNA form, the CDR3 reads TGTGCCAGCAGTGAGGGTCGGGGTTCATCCTATGGCTACACCTTC. It yields the protein CASSEGRGSSYGYTF.

The chain has TRBV2 and TRBJ2-7; D might be TRBD1 (5 bases). CDR3 size: 16 residues. From germline, CDR1 is SNHLY and CDR2 FYNNEI. V was shortened by 2 bases and J by 11 bases, with 25 bases between the two germline ends. The CDR3 spells CASSERIGEPAIVEYF. CDR3 bases: TGTGCCAGCAGTGAACGCATAGGGGAACCGGCTATTGTCGAGTACTTC. Combining the CDR3 with reference TRBV2 and TRBJ2-7 gives the whole variable domain EPEVTQTPSHQVTQMGQEVILRCVPISNHLYFYWYRQILGQKVEFLVSFYNNEISEKSEIFDDQFSVERPDGSNFTLKIRSTKLEDSAMYFCASSERIGEPAIVEYFGPGTRLTVT.

This clone was observed a few times. V usage is TRBV19 and J usage is TRBJ1-2, with D uncertain. The CDR3 covers 14 residues. Germline V lookup: CDR1 LNHDA, CDR2 SQIVND (reference sequence). Trimming left V 1 base short and J 8 bases short, with 14 bases between. The CDR3 loop is CASSIGLRESGYTF. The CDR3 DNA follows: TGTGCCAGTAGTATAGGGCTAAGGGAGAGCGGCTACACCTTC. Full variable domain (rest looked up from reference TRBV19 and TRBJ1-2): DGGITQSPKYLFRKEGQNVTLSCEQNLNHDAMYWYRQDPGQGLRLIYYSQIVNDFQKGDIAEGYSVSREKKESFPLTVTSAQKNPTAFYLCASSIGLRESGYTFGSGTRLTVV.

The chain couples TRBV4-1 to TRBJ2-7, with 12 positions matching TRBD1. The junction had 4 bases not matched to a gene; V was cut back by 4 bases and J by 3 bases. Germline CDR1 reads MGHRA; CDR2 reads YSYEKL. This CDR3 contains 15 residues. The CDR3 DNA reads as TGCGCCAGCAGCCGAGGGACAGGGGGCCTCTACGAGCAGTACTTC. It yields the protein CASSRGTGGLYEQYF.

The chain has TRBV7-9 and TRBJ2-1; D is ambiguous. This CDR3 is built from 15 residues. Trimming cost V 3 bases and J 0 bases, with 9 bases left between them. In germline, CDR1 is SEHNR, CDR2 FQNEAQ (reference sequence). CDR3 DNA: TGTGCCAGCAGCTTGGCACTACCCTCCTACAATGAGCAGTTCTTC. This sequence encodes CASSLALPSYNEQFF.

This chain links TRBV7-2 with TRBJ2-2; 7 bases agree with TRBD2. J gave up 6 bases and V 5 bases, and 6 bases lay outside the gene matches. The CDR3 extends over 14 amino acids. CDR1 SGHTA and CDR2 FQGNSA come from the germline V gene. The CDR3 loop reads CASSPSGAPGELFF. DNA for the CDR3: TGTGCCAGCAGCCCTAGCGGAGCACCCGGGGAGCTGTTTTTT.

The CDR3 is CAAHPGSNYGYTF. The CDR3 coding sequence is TGTGCCGCCCACCCGGGATCAAACTATGGCTACACCTTC. The rearrangement links TRBV30 to TRBJ1-2; D gene ambiguous. V lost 8 bases and J lost 2, with 15 bases in between. CDR1 and CDR2 from the germline V gene are GTSNPN and SVGIG (reference sequence). CDR3 length equals 13 residues.

V gene TRBV30 combines with J gene TRBJ2-7; weak D call: TRBD1 (6 bases). The CDR3 length is 12 residues. V was pared by 4 bases and J by 3 bases, with 10 bases between. In germline, CDR1 is GTSNPN, CDR2 SVGIG (reference sequence). CDR3 in DNA: TGTGCCTGGAACAGGGACAACTACGAGCAGTACTTC. Encoded protein: CAWNRDNYEQYF.

This sequence joins TRBV9 and TRBJ1-6; a weak D match, TRBD1 (6 bases). This CDR3 is built from 13 residues. Germline V gives CDR1 SGDLS, CDR2 YYNGEE. V lost 6 bases and J lost 7, with 11 bases in between. CDR3 bases: TGTGCCAGCAACAGGGCCGAAAATTCACCCCTCCACTTT. Encoded protein: CASNRAENSPLHF.

The V and J genes are TRBV5-1 and TRBJ2-2, with TRBD1 as a possible D gene (5 bases). The germline CDR1 and CDR2 sequences are SGHRS and YFSETQ. The ends were cut back, 4 bases at V and 4 bases at J, with 11 bases in the middle. The CDR3 is 14 amino acids. This CDR3 is CASSLATVTGELFF. The CDR3 DNA reads TGCGCCAGCAGCCTGGCGACAGTCACCGGGGAGCTGTTTTTT.